This T cell receptor (beta chain) was obtained from a study of T cell changes during pregnancy in multiple sclerosis. This CDR3 contains 17 residues. Germline CDR1 SGHTS, CDR2 YDEGEE. The V end lost 2 bases, the J end lost 1 base, and 17 bases lay between the germline ends. Produced via immunoSEQ multiplex PCR; TCRdb's table is partial and in-frame only. The sample consists of 35,000 to 40,000 clones, about 92% of them appearing once. The receptor comes from a female donor with multiple sclerosis, enrolled in a pregnancy study. The specimen comprised CD8+ T cells from peripheral blood mononuclear cells, sampled in the third trimester of pregnancy. The J gene is TRBJ2-3, the V gene TRBV5-8, with D possibly being TRBD1 (6 bases). The CDR3 loop reads CASSFSRGKPRTDTQYF. CDR3 nucleotides: TGTGCCAGCAGCTTCTCCAGGGGAAAGCCTCGCACAGATACGCAGTATTTT. The whole variable domain, filled in from reference TRBV5-8 and TRBJ2-3, reads EAGVTQSPTHLIKTRGQQATLRCSPISGHTSVYWYQQALGLGLQFLLWYDEGEERNRGNFPPRFSGRQFPNYSSELNVNALELEDSALYLCASSFSRGKPRTDTQYFGPGTRLTVL.